The present entry profiles one T cell receptor beta chain with its context. Its antigen is as yet unknown. The data derive from a study of breast tumors, draining lymph nodes, adjacent tissues. Whole-study results and caveats: Luminal-like breast cancer showed significantly higher tumor–nontumor repertoire similarity than basal-like. That most tumor T cells come from lymph nodes remained unproven. Compared with lymph nodes, tumors were less diverse; compared with nontumor tissue, more.

TCRdb reprocessed the multiplex PCR reads via MiXCR and lists one record per CDR3 protein. The table records about 220,000 distinct CDR3 sequences, under 35% of them present only once. Samples came from axillary lymph nodes draining the breast cancer. The source is a female donor with breast cancer. Some clones in this sample may be carry-over from other donors' samples. Sequencing was carried out using axillary lymph node tissue.

DNA of the CDR3: TGTGCCAGCATTTCCGACATGACAGGGGGCGCGGCGTATGAGGGCTACACCTTC. The encoded protein is CASISDMTGGAAYEGYTF. The J gene is TRBJ1-2, the V gene TRBV6-6; 10 nucleotides agree with TRBD1. The CDR3 extends over 18 amino acids. The germline CDR1 and CDR2 sequences are MNHNY and SVGAGI (reference sequence). The V gene end was trimmed by 7 bases and the J gene end by 8 bases; junction bases not matched to a gene: 22.